This note documents a single T cell receptor (beta chain) sequence. Its antigen remains unknown. These data come from a study of identifying expanded T cells in peripheral blood. Study results and limitations: About 1.2 clones differed between technical replicates, versus approximately 17 and 20 over time. Across healthy donors, higher total template counts meant significantly greater approximately 2-week count variance.

No infections or other immune events were documented during collection. Produced via immunoSEQ multiplex PCR; TCRdb's table is partial and in-frame only. The sample contains about 81,000 clones, 84% of which appear only once. This CDR3 region has 17 residues. V shed 1 base and J shed 0 bases, with 13 bases lying between them. The V gene's germline CDR1 is SGHVS and CDR2 FNYEAQ. V is TRBV7-6 and J is TRBJ2-1, with D maybe TRBD2 (5 bases). The specimen sequenced was blood. The sequence was obtained from a person aged 18 to 70 in good health. The CDR3 loop reads CASSLGVARSSYNEQFF. The CDR3 DNA reads as TGTGCCAGCAGCTTAGGAGTAGCGAGGAGCTCCTACAATGAGCAGTTCTTC.